One sample yielded the 6 T cell receptor beta chains listed below, sequenced in a study of blood T cell repertoires in COVID-19. Produced via immunoSEQ multiplex PCR; TCRdb's table is partial and in-frame only. Here the sample spans roughly 40,000 clones, just over 85% being singletons. Sequencing was carried out using peripheral blood. The source is a man aged 40-49 years with active COVID-19.

The genes are TRBV7-7 and TRBJ2-5; D possibly corresponds to TRBD2 (6 bases). The germline V gene encodes CDR1 SSHAT and CDR2 FNYEAQ (reference sequence). Trimming took off 1 base at V and 3 bases at J, with 12 bases between the two ends. The CDR3 contains 15 residues. Here the CDR3 DNA reads TGTGCCAGCAGCTTAGGGCAGCGGGCCGAAGAGACCCAGTACTTC. Its protein product is CASSLGQRAEETQYF.

V is TRBV6-5 and J is TRBJ2-5, with 13 positions matching TRBD2. The CDR3 has 14 residues. The germline CDR1 and CDR2 sequences are MNHEY and SVGAGI. V gave up 6 bases and J gave up 5 bases; unmatched junction bases: 3. The CDR3 spells CASRRTSGSETQYF. The DNA of the CDR3 is TGTGCCAGCAGGCGGACTAGCGGGAGCGAGACCCAGTACTTC.

The chain employs TRBV30 and TRBJ2-6, with unresolved D. V lost 0 bases and J 2 bases, leaving 8 bases between the germline ends. This CDR3 comprises 15 residues. Germline V lookup: CDR1 GTSNPN, CDR2 SVGIG (reference sequence). The CDR3 DNA is TGTGCCTGGAGTGTACTGAGGACTGGGGCCAACGTCCTGACTTTC. This encodes CAWSVLRTGANVLTF.

The chain is built from TRBV4-1 and TRBJ2-1; TRBD2 agrees at 10 bases. The CDR3 is 17 residues long. Germline CDR1 and CDR2: MGHRA and YSYEKL. V dropped 3 bases and J dropped 7; count of bases not matched to a gene: 12. CDR3 amino acids: CASSHASGRARVNEQFF. The CDR3 nucleotides are TGCGCCAGCAGCCATGCCAGCGGGAGGGCCAGGGTTAATGAGCAGTTCTTC.

V gene TRBV18 combines with J gene TRBJ1-2; 11 nucleotides align to TRBD1. The CDR3 is 15 residues long. Germline CDR1 KGHSH, CDR2 LQKENI. With V trimmed by 3 bases and J by 6 bases, 6 bases remained unmatched. Here the CDR3 reads CASSPRDRGTNGYTF. In DNA, the CDR3 is TGTGCCAGCTCACCCCGGGACAGGGGGACCAATGGCTACACCTTC.

The V gene is TRBV28, the J gene TRBJ2-1, with TRBD2 matching over 9 bases. The CDR3 covers 15 residues. Losses at the gene ends were 5 bases for V and 4 bases for J; bases not matched to a gene: 6. Germline V gene lookup returns CDR1 MDHEN and CDR2 SYDVKM. CDR3 amino acids: CASSPLAGVYNEQFF. DNA of the CDR3: TGTGCCAGCAGTCCATTAGCGGGAGTTTACAATGAGCAGTTCTTC.